This T cell receptor beta chain comes out of a study of T cell repertoires in aging, cancer and after chemotherapy. For the study at large: Roughly 8.8 million TCR reads made up the full dataset.

Amplification of TCR beta used genomic DNA extracted from peripheral blood. General study findings and limits: Compared with age-matched healthy donors, untreated hematological or solid cancer patients showed higher blood TCR clonality. Thymic emigration or peripheral T cell expansion may be impaired by lymphoid organ infiltration in hematological cancer.

This clonotype ranks as medium-sized. Its specificity is not known. Rearranged V-D-J TRB sequences were amplified with a mixed TRB-A/B primer pool. Using its own MiXCR run on the multiplex PCR reads, TCRdb lists one record per CDR3 protein. The sample includes roughly 1,800 distinct CDR3 sequences, about 19% of them seen just once. Germline V gene data show CDR1 as MNHEY and CDR2 as SMNVEV (reference sequence). Trimming stripped 6 bases from V and 0 bases from J, with 8 bases between. The CDR3 has 13 residues. This receptor was identified in a human donor with a blood cancer. The material sequenced was blood. The chain employs TRBV27 and TRBJ1-2; D ambiguous. This chain's CDR3 is CASSPGPNYGYTF. The CDR3 coding sequence is TGTGCCAGCAGCCCAGGACCTAACTATGGCTACACCTTC.